The following is a TCR beta chain sequence with its context. Its target is not known. This entry is derived from a study of graft-versus-host responses after intestinal transplantation. V lost 3 bases to trimming and J lost 2 bases, with 9 bases between them. The CDR3 contains 13 residues. Germline loops: CDR1 SGDLS, CDR2 YYNGEE. Only in-frame clones appear in the TCRdb table, and some are missing; sequencing was by immunoSEQ multiplex PCR. The sample lists tens of thousands of clones, approximately 88% seen once, with roughly 2.5% in the top ten. Material: unstimulated CD8+ T cells sorted from spleen or lymph node cells, obtained before intestinal transplant. This chain connects TRBV9 to TRBJ2-7, with D possibly matching TRBD1 (6 bases). The receptor comes from a human donor who received an intestinal transplant. For the CDR3, the DNA is TGTGCCAGCAGCGCGGGACAAGCCTACGAGCAGTACTTC. Its translation is CASSAGQAYEQYF.